The 8 T cell receptor beta chains below come from one sample, sequenced in a study of cytomegalovirus exposure and HLA in healthy donors. Researchers ran the PCR with 60 Vbeta and 13 Jbeta primers. Method: immunoSEQ multiplex PCR; TCRdb's copy keeps in-frame clones and lacks some. The sample records 100,000 to 150,000 clones, over 75% being singletons. Specimen: PBMCs. These receptors came from a woman between 40 and 50 years old in good health and CMV-seropositive.

The chain uses TRBV27 and TRBJ1-1; D remains unclear. Germline loops: CDR1 MNHEY, CDR2 SMNVEV (reference sequence). This CDR3 has 12 residues. The V end lost 1 base, the J end lost 4 bases, and 4 bases lay between the germline ends. CDR3 in amino acids: CASSLYSTEAFF. CDR3 sequence (DNA): TGTGCCAGCAGTTTATACAGCACTGAAGCTTTCTTT.

This chain joins TRBV6-5 and TRBJ1-1; possible D gene TRBD1, 5 bases. CDR3 size: 13 residues. Trimming took off 8 bases at V and 1 base at J, with 11 bases between the two ends. Germline V gene data show CDR1 as MNHEY and CDR2 as SVGAGI. The CDR3 region has the DNA TGTGCCAGCCGCCCAGGGCAGAACACTGAAGCTTTCTTT. It specifies CASRPGQNTEAFF.

This chain uses TRBV7-9 with TRBJ2-5; TRBD1 agrees at 8 bases. Germline CDR1 reads SEHNR; CDR2 reads FQNEAQ (reference sequence). The junction had 9 bases not matched to a gene; V was cut back by 4 bases and J by 5 bases. The CDR3 totals 15 residues. Here the CDR3 reads CASSSGQGFVETQYF. The DNA of the CDR3 is TGTGCCAGCAGCTCCGGACAGGGATTTGTGGAGACCCAGTACTTC.

The chain links TRBV13 to TRBJ2-3; 10 bases are shared with TRBD2. There are 14 residues in the CDR3. V dropped 4 bases and J dropped 4; count of bases not matched to a gene: 2. Germline V gene lookup returns CDR1 PRHDT and CDR2 FYEKMQ (reference sequence). DNA for the CDR3: TGTGCCAGCAGCTCTAGCGGGAGACCAGATACGCAGTATTTT. It encodes CASSSSGRPDTQYF.

V usage is TRBV6-5 and J usage is TRBJ1-2; 10 bases are a match to TRBD1. This CDR3 contains 14 residues. Germline lookup yields CDR1 MNHEY and CDR2 SVGAGI. J lost 0 bases, V lost 6 bases, and 1 base had no gene match. CDR3 nucleotide sequence: TGTGCCAGCAGAGGACAGGGGGCTAACTATGGCTACACCTTC. Its translation: CASRGQGANYGYTF.

V is TRBV6-5 and J is TRBJ1-1, with 8 bases that match TRBD1. Trimming removed 6 bases from V and 10 bases from J; junction bases left unmatched: 13. The CDR3 covers 14 residues. Germline-derived CDR1 and CDR2 are MNHEY and SVGAGI. CDR3 sequence (DNA): TGTGCCAGCAGCCTTTTCAGGGGGCAAGGTGGAGCTTTCTTT. Amino acid sequence: CASSLFRGQGGAFF.

The chain has TRBV7-9 and TRBJ2-5; TRBD2 matches 15 bases. This CDR3 is built from 16 residues. Germline-derived CDR1 and CDR2 are SEHNR and FQNEAQ (reference sequence). The J segment lost 4 bases and the V segment lost 3 bases, leaving 3 bases of the junction unmatched. In nucleotides, the CDR3 is TGTGCCAGCAGCTTGGGACTAGCGGGAGGACGAGAGACCCAGTACTTC. This codes for CASSLGLAGGRETQYF.

This clone was seen once. This chain joins TRBV6-1 and TRBJ1-5; no definite D call. The CDR3 has 14 amino acids. V dropped 6 bases and J dropped 1 base, with 10 bases sitting between them. Germline CDR1 reads MNHNS; CDR2 reads SASEGT. In DNA, the CDR3 is TGTGCCAGCAGAAACGGAGGAAGCAATCAGCCCCAGCATTTT. Its translation: CASRNGGSNQPQHF.